This T cell receptor (beta chain) was identified in a study of blood T cell repertoires in COVID-19. In the authors' methods: Using reference gene primer amplification, nucleated cell counts were estimated. TCRdb's copy holds only in-frame clones and misses some; the assay was immunoSEQ multiplex PCR. The DNA was the basis for D and trimming; V, J and clone size are from that table. The table records hundreds of thousands of clones, about 87% of them present only once. Germline loops: CDR1 SGHTA, CDR2 FQGNSA. The CDR3 is made up of 15 amino acids. V lost 3 bases, J lost 0 bases, and 9 bases lay in between.

Sequencing was performed on PBMCs or T cells enriched from blood (not recorded which). The V gene is TRBV7-2, the J gene TRBJ2-1; a possible D gene is TRBD2 (5 bases). This TCR came from a woman aged 50 to 60 who had recovered from COVID-19. The CDR3: CASSFSDLSYNEQFF. The CDR3 region has the DNA TGTGCCAGCAGCTTTAGCGACCTCTCCTACAATGAGCAGTTCTTC.